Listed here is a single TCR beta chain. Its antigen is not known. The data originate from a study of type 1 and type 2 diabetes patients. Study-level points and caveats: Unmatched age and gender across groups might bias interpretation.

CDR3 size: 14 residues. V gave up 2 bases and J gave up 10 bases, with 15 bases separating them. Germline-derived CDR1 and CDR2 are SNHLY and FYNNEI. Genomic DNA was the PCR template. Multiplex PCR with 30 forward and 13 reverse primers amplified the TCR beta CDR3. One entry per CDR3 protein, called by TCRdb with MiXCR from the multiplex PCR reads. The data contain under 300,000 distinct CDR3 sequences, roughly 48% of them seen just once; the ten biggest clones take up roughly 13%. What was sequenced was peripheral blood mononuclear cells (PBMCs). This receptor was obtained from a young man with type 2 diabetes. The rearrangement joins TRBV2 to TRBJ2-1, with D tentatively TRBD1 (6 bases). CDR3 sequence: CASSEMAQGLEQFF. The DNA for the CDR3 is TGTGCCAGCAGTGAAATGGCCCAGGGGTTGGAGCAGTTCTTC.